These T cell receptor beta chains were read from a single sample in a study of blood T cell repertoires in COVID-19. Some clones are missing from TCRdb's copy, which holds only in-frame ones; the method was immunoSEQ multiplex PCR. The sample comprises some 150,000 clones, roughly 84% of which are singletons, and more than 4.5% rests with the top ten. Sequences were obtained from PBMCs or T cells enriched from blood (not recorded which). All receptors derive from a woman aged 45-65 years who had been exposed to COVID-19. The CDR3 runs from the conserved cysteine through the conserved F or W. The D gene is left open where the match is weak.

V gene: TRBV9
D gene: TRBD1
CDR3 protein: CASNQGARHEQFF

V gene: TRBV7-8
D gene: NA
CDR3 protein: CASSLNAGNTEAFF

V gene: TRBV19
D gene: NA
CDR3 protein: CAAKAPEGHSPLHF

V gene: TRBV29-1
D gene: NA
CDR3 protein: CSAGDLYGYTF

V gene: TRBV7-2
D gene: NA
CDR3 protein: CASSLKGVGTGELFF

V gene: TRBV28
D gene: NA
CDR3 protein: CASSLGPSYEQYF

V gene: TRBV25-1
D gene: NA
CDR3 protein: CASSPPDRSGRKLFF

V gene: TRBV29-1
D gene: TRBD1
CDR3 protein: CSVSQTGGPLVQVFF

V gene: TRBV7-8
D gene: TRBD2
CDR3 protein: CASSFSVSGTDTQYF

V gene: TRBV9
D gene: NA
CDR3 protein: CASSQSSSNQPQHF

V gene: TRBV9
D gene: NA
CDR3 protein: CASSVAPTAGYNEQFF

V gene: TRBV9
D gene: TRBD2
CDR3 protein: CASSVATGGGSKNIQYF

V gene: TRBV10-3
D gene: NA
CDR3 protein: CAISAGVATDTQYF

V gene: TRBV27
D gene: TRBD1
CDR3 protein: CASRGTGGSGPQHF

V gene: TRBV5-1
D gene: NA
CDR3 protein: CASSSTLETQYF

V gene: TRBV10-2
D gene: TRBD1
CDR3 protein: CASSESMAVTGAHTTEAFF

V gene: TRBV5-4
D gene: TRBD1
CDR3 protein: CASSLQTGERFF

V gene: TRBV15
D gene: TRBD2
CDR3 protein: CATSRDLAGDYNEQFF

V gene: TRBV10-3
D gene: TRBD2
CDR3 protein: CAISESGLAGRQETQYF

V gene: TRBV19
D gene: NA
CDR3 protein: CASSPKVRGSSYNEQFF

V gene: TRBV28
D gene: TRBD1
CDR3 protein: CASSTPRAGTGDNEQFF

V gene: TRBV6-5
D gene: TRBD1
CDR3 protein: CASTFRQGAGYTF

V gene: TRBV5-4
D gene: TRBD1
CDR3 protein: CASSPGTGGWTGELFF

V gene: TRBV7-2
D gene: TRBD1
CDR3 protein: CASSPGGSLYEQYF

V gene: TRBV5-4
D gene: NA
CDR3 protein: CASSLARGGDEQYF

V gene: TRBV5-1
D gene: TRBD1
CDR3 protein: CASSLSMTGSGNTIYF

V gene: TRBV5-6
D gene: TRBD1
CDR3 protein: CASSLRQGAYEQYF

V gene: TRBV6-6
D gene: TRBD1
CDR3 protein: CASSRRPGQVSYNEQFF

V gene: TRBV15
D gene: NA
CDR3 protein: CATRRVGAGEKLFF

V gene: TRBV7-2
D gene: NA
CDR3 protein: CASSKRPGGTGNTIYF

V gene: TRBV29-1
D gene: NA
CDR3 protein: CSSWTANTEAFF

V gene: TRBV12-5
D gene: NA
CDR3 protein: CASGLTSRGAGQPQHF

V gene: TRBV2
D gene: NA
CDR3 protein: CASSEMAGGANNSPLHF

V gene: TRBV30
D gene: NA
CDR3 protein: CAWSVGRDQPQHF

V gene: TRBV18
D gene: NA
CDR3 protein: CASSPPVEKLFF

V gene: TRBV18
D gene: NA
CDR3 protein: CASSPSGWSNQPQHF

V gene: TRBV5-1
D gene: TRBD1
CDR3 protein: CASSTGTVGGTGANVLTF

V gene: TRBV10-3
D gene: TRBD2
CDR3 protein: CAISVAGDNEQFF

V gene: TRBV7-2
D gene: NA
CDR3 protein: CASSLTFRQETQYF

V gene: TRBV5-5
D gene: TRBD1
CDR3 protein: CASSLQGYYGYTF

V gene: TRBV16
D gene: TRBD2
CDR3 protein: CASSLGTSAGELFF

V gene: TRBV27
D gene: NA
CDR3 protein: CASSQAGGPYSNQPQHF

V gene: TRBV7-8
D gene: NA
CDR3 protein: CASSLAQVLGMNTEAFF

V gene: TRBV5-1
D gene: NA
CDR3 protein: CASSLSGREKLFF

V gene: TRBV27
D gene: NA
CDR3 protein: CASSLAPPGFNQPQHF

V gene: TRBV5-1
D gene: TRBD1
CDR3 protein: CASSFRDRGSMGYTF

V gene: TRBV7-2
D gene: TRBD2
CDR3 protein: CASSPNPRLAGGKNIQYF

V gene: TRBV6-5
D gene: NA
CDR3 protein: CASSYSAQILFYTF